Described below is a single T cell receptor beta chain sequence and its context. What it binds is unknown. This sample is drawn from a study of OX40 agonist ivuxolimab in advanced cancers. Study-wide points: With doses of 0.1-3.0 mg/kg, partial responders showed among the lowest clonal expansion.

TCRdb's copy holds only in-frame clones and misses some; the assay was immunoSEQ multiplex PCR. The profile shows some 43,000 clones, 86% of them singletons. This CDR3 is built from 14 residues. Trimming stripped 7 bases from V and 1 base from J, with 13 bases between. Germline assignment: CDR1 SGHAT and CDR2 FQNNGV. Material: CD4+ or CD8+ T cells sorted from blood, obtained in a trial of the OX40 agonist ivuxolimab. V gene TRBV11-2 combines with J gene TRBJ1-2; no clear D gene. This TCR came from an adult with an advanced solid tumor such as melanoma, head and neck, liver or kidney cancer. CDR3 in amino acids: CASTPLGSNYGYTF. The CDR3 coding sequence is TGTGCCAGCACCCCGCTGGGCAGTAACTATGGCTACACCTTC.